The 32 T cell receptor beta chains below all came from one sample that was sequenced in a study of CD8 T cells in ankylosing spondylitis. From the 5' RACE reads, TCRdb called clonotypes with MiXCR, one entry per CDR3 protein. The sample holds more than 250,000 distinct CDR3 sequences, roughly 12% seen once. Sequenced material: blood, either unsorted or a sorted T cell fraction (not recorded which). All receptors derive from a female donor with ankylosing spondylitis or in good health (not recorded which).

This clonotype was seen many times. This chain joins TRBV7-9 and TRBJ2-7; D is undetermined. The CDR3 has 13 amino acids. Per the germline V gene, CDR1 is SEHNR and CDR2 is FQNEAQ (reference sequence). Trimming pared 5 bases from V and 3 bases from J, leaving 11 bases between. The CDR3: CASSQGANYEQYF. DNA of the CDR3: TGTGCCAGCAGCCAAGGAGCGAACTACGAGCAGTACTTC.

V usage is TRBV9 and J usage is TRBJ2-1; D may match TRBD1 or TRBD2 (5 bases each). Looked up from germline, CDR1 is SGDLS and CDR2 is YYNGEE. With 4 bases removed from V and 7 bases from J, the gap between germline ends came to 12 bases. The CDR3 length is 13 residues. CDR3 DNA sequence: TGTGCCAGCAGCCCAGGGAGTTTGAATGAGCAGTTCTTC. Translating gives CASSPGSLNEQFF.

The CDR3 loop is CASSLDQGAVSNQPQHF. For the CDR3, the DNA is TGTGCCAGCAGCTTAGATCAGGGGGCCGTTAGCAATCAGCCCCAGCATTTT. The rearrangement links TRBV11-2 to TRBJ1-5; 8 bases fit TRBD1. With 0 bases clipped from V and 0 bases from J, the junction kept 4 bases outside the gene matches. The CDR3 has 17 residues. Germline CDR1 reads SGHAT; CDR2 reads FQNNGV.

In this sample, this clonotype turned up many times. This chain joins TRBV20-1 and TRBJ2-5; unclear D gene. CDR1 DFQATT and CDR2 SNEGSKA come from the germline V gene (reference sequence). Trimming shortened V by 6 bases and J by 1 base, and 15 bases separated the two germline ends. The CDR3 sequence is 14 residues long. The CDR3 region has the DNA TGCAGTGCCCCGAGCTGGACGTTCCAAGAGACCCAGTACTTC. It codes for CSAPSWTFQETQYF.

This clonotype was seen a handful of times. CDR3 amino acids: CASSPTVETQYF. In nucleotides, the CDR3 is TGTGCCAGCAGCCCCACCGTGGAGACCCAGTACTTC. The chain couples TRBV3-1 to TRBJ2-5; D call uncertain. The CDR3 is made up of 12 amino acids. Trimming shortened V by 4 bases and J by 5 bases, and 8 bases separated the two germline ends. Germline V gives CDR1 LGHDT, CDR2 YNNKEL (reference sequence).

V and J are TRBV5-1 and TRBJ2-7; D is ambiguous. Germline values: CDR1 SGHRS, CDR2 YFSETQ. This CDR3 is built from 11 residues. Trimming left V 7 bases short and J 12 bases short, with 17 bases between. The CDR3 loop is CASGLGTDRYF. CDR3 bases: TGCGCCAGCGGGCTAGGAACTGATCGGTACTTC.

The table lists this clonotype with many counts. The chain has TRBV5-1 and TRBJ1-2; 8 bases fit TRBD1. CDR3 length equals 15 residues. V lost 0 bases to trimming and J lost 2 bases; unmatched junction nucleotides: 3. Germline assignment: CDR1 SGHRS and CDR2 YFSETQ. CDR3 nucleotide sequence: TGCGCCAGCAGCTTGGGCCACAGGGGGAACTATGGCTACACCTTC. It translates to CASSLGHRGNYGYTF.

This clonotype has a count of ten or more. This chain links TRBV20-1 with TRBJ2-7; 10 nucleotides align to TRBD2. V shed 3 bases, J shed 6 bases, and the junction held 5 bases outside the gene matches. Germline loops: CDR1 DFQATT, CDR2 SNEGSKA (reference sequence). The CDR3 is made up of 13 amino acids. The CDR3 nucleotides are TGCAGTGCTAGTCGAATAGCGGGAGGCGAGCAGTACTTC. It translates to CSASRIAGGEQYF.

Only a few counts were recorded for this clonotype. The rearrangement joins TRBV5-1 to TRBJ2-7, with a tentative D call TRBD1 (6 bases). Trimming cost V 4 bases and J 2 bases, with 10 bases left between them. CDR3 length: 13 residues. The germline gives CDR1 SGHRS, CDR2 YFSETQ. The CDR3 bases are TGCGCCAGCAGCCCAGACAGGACCTACGAGCAGTACTTC. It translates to CASSPDRTYEQYF. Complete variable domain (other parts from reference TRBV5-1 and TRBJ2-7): KAGVTQTPRYLIKTRGQQVTLSCSPISGHRSVSWYQQTPGQGLQFLFEYFSETQRNKGNFPGRFSGRQFSNSRSEMNVSTLELGDSALYLCASSPDRTYEQYFGPGTRLTVT.

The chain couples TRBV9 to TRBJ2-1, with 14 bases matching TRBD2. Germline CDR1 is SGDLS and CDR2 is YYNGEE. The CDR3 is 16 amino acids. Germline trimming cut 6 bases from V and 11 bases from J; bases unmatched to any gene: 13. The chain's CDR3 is CASITGTSGGDGKQFF. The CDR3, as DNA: TGTGCCAGCATCACCGGGACTAGCGGGGGAGACGGAAAGCAGTTCTTC.

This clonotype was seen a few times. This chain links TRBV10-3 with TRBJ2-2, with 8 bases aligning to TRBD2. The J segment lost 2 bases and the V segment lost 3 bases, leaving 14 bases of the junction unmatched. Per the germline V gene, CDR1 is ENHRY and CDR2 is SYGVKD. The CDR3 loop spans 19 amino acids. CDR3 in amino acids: CAISDPGKLAGPNTGELFF. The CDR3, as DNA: TGTGCCATCAGTGACCCCGGTAAATTAGCGGGGCCCAACACCGGGGAGCTGTTTTTT.

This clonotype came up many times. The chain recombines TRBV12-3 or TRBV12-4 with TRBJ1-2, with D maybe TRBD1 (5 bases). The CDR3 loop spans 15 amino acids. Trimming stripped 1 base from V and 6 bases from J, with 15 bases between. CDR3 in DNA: TGTGCCAGCAGTTTAGGTGCGCGGACACTCCATGGCTACACCTTC. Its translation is CASSLGARTLHGYTF.

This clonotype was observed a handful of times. CDR3 bases: TGCGCCAGCAGCCCAGGCGGGGATTCACCCCTCCACTTT. It is translated as CASSPGGDSPLHF. This chain links TRBV4-1 with TRBJ1-6; D is undetermined. The CDR3 loop spans 13 amino acids. Trimming stripped 4 bases from V and 8 bases from J, with 9 bases between. Germline CDR1 reads MGHRA; CDR2 reads YSYEKL.

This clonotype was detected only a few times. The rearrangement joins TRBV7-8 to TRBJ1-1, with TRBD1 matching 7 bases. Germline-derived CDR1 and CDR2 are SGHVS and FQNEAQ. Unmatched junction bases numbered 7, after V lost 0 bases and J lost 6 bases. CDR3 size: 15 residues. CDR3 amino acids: CASSLAVTGFSEAFF. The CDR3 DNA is TGTGCCAGCAGCTTAGCGGTGACAGGGTTTTCTGAAGCTTTCTTT.

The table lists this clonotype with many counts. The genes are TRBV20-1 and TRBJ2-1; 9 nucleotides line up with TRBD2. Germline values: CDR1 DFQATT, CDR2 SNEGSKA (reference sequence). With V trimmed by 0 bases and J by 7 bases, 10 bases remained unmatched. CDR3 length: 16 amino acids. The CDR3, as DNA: TGCAGTGCTAGAGAGCGCGGGAGGGCCAGGGGAAATGAGCAGTTCTTC. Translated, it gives CSARERGRARGNEQFF.

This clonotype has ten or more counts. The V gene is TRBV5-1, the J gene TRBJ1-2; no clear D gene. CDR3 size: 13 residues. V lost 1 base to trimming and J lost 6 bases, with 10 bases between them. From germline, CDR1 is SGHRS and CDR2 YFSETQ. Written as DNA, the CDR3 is TGCGCCAGCAGCTTGTCAGAGAGGGATGGCTACACCTTC. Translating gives CASSLSERDGYTF.

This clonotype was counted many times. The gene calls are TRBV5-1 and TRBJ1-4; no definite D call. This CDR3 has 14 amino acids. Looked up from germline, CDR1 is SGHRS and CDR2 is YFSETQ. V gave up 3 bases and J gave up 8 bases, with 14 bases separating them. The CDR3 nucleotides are TGCGCCAGCAGCTCACCGGGATCGGGGGAAAAACTGTTTTTT. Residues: CASSSPGSGEKLFF.

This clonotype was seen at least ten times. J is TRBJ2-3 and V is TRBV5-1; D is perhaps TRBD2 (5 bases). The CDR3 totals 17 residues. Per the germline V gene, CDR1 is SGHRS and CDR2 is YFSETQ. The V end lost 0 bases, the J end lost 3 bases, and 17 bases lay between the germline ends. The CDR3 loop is CASSLEGRGFGTDTQYF. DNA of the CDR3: TGCGCCAGCAGCTTGGAGGGTAGAGGGTTCGGGACAGATACGCAGTATTTT. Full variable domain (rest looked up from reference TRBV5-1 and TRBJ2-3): KAGVTQTPRYLIKTRGQQVTLSCSPISGHRSVSWYQQTPGQGLQFLFEYFSETQRNKGNFPGRFSGRQFSNSRSEMNVSTLELGDSALYLCASSLEGRGFGTDTQYFGPGTRLTVL.

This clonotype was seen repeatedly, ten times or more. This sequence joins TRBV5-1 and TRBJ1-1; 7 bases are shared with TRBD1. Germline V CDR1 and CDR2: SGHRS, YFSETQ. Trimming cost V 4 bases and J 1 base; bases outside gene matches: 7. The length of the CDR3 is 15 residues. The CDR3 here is CASSINRGGNTEAFF. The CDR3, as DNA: TGCGCCAGCAGCATTAACAGGGGCGGGAACACTGAAGCTTTCTTT.

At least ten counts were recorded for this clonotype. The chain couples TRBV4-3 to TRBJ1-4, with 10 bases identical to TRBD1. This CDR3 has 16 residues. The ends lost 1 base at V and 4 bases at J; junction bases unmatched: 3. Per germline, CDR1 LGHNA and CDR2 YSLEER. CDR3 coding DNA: TGCGCCAGCAGCCAAGCGGGGACAGGGGTTAATGAAAAACTGTTTTTT. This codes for CASSQAGTGVNEKLFF.

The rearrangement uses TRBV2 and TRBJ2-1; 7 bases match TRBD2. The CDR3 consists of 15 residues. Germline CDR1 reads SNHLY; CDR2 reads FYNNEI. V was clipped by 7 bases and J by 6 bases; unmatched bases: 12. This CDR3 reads CASIGFAGVPNEQFF. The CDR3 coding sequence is TGTGCCAGCATCGGGTTTGCGGGAGTTCCCAATGAGCAGTTCTTC.

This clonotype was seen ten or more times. This CDR3 is CASSGDPGNQPQHF. The CDR3 region has the DNA TGTGCCAGCAGCGGGGACCCGGGAAATCAGCCCCAGCATTTT. This chain joins TRBV5-5 and TRBJ1-5, with D possibly matching TRBD1 (5 bases). CDR3 size: 14 residues. With 4 bases removed from V and 4 bases from J, the gap between germline ends came to 12 bases. CDR1 and CDR2 (germline): SGHKS, YYEKEE (reference sequence). Using reference TRBV5-5 and TRBJ1-5 for the parts outside the CDR3, the full variable domain is DAGVTQSPTHLIKTRGQQVTLRCSPISGHKSVSWYQQVLGQGPQFIFQYYEKEERGRGNFPDRFSARQFPNYSSELNVNALLLGDSALYLCASSGDPGNQPQHFGDGTRLSIL.

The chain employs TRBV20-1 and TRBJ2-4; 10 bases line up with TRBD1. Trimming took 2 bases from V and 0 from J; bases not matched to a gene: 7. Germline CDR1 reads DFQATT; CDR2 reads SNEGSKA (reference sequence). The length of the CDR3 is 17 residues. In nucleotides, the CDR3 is TGCAGTGCTAGACAGTGGGGACAGGGGTCAGCCAAAAACATTCAGTACTTC. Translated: CSARQWGQGSAKNIQYF.

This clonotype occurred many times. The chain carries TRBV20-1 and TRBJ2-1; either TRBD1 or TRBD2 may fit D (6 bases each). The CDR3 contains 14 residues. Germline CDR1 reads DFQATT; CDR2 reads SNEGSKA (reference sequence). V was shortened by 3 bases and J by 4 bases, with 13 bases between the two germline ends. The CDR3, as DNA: TGCAGTGCTAGTGTAAGGGGGGAATACAATGAGCAGTTCTTC. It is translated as CSASVRGEYNEQFF.

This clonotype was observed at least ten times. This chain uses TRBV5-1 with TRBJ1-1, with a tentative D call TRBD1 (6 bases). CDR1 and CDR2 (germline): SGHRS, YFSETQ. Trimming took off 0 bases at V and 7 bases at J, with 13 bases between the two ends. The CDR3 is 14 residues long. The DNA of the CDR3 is TGCGCCAGCAGCTTGGAAGAAGGGGGAAATGAAGCTTTCTTT. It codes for CASSLEEGGNEAFF.

DNA of the CDR3: TGTGCCACCAGTTGGACAGGGCCGGAGAATGAGCAGTTCTTC. Translated, it gives CATSWTGPENEQFF. The chain employs TRBV24-1 and TRBJ2-1; 8 nucleotides align to TRBD1. This CDR3 has 14 residues. Losses at the gene ends were 6 bases for V and 7 bases for J; bases not matched to a gene: 7. Germline V CDR1 and CDR2: KGHDR, SFDVKD.

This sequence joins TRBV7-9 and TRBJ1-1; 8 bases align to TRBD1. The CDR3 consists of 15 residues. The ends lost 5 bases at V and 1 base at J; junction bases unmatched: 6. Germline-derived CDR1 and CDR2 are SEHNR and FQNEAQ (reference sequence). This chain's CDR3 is CASSTDRGTNTEAFF. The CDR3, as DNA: TGTGCCAGCAGCACCGACAGGGGTACGAACACTGAAGCTTTCTTT.

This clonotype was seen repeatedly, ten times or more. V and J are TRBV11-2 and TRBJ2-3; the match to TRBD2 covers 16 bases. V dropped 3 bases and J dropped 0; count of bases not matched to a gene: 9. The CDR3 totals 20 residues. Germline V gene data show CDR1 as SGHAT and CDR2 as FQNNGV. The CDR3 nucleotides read TGTGCCAGCAGCTTCTTCCCGGGACTAGCGGGAGGGCCTAGCACAGATACGCAGTATTTT. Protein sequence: CASSFFPGLAGGPSTDTQYF.

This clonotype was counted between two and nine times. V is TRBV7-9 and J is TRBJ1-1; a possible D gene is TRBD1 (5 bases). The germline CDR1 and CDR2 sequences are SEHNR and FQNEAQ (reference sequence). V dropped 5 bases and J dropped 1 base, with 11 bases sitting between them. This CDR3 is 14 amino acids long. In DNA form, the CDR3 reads TGTGCCAGCAGCCCGTGGGGGTCGAACACTGAAGCTTTCTTT. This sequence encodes CASSPWGSNTEAFF.

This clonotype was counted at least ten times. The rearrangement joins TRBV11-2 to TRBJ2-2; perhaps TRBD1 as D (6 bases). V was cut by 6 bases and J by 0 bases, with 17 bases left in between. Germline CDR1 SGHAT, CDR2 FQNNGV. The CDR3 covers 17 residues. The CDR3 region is CASSLHLQGTNTGELFF. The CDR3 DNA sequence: TGTGCCAGCAGTCTTCACTTACAGGGAACGAACACCGGGGAGCTGTTTTTT.

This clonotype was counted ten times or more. The CDR3 loop is CASSYPRTADTNTGELFF. CDR3 nucleotides: TGTGCCAGCAGCTACCCCAGGACAGCGGATACGAACACCGGGGAGCTGTTTTTT. The chain joins TRBV3-1 to TRBJ2-2, with a possible D match to TRBD1 (6 bases). V lost 5 bases and J lost 0, with 19 bases in between. Per germline, CDR1 LGHDT and CDR2 YNNKEL (reference sequence). This CDR3 has 18 residues.

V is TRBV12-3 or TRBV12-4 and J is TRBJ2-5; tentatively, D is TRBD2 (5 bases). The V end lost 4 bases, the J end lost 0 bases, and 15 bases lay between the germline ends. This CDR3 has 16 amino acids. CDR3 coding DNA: TGTGCCAGCAGTTCGGACTCTCCGCCCCACCAAGAGACCCAGTACTTC. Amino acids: CASSSDSPPHQETQYF.